These 8 T cell receptor beta chains originate from one sample sequenced in a study of regulatory T cells in long-lasting Graves disease listed by TCRdb under 2021. Library method: multiplex PCR. The run used an Illumina HiSeq 4000. To build TCR beta libraries, CDR3 regions were amplified by Arm-PCR using iRepertoire HTBI primers. The raw public reads went through TCRdb reprocessing: fastp at Q25, MiXCR clone calling, in-frame beta chains kept. Every distinct CDR3 protein forms one entry, paired with its most common genes and DNA. The sample yields roughly 380,000 distinct CDR3 sequences; around 15% were counted once. The ten biggest clones cover about a fifth of the sample. What the time point label conveys for this sample: newly diagnosed GD, antithyroid drugs for less than 3 months. RNA was extracted from PBMCs in TRIzol for both TCR sequencing and RNA sequencing. The material was peripheral blood mononuclear cells (PBMCs), obtained at new diagnosis, from a patient treated with antithyroid drugs. These receptors were obtained from a female donor with Graves disease.

This clonotype came up a few times. The gene calls are TRBV10-3 and TRBJ1-1; maybe TRBD1 (6 bases). CDR3 length: 14 amino acids. CDR1 and CDR2 (germline): ENHRY, SYGVKD. V was shortened by 7 bases and J by 1 base, with 13 bases between the two germline ends. In nucleotides, the CDR3 is TGTGCCATCAAGGTATCGGACAGGAACACTGAAGCTTTCTTT. Translation gives CAIKVSDRNTEAFF.

The chain joins TRBV18 to TRBJ1-2; no reliable D call. The CDR3 has 14 residues. The germline V gene encodes CDR1 KGHSH and CDR2 LQKENI. V lost 6 bases, J lost 2 bases, and 13 bases lay in between. In DNA form, the CDR3 reads TGTGCCAGCTCCACCAGTACAGCAAACTATGGCTACACCTTC. It specifies CASSTSTANYGYTF. Full variable domain (remainder filled in from reference TRBV18 and TRBJ1-2): NAGVMQNPRHLVRRRGQEARLRCSPMKGHSHVYWYRQLPEEGLKFMVYLQKENIIDESGMPKERFSAEFPKEGPSILRIQQVVRGDSAAYFCASSTSTANYGYTFGSGTRLTVV.

This clonotype was picked up a small number of times. This may be a read error, as it is one base from a much larger clone. This rearrangement joins TRBV12-3 or TRBV12-4 to TRBJ2-2; perhaps D is TRBD1 or TRBD2 (6 bases each). The CDR3 extends over 17 amino acids. CDR3 region: CASSFERAGRGTGGLFF. The DNA for the CDR3 is TGTGCCAGCAGTTTTGAAAGGGCGGGCAGGGGTACCGGGGGGCTGTTTTTT.

This clonotype was seen repeatedly, ten times or more. The chain links TRBV2 to TRBJ1-1, with a weak D call TRBD1 (5 bases). The germline V gene has CDR1 SNHLY and CDR2 FYNNEI. CDR3 size: 14 residues. V was pared by 9 bases and J by 6 bases, with 20 bases between. The CDR3 spells CASEVSGTGSEAFF. As DNA, the CDR3 is TGTGCCAGTGAGGTTTCGGGGACCGGCTCTGAAGCTTTCTTT.

This clonotype was recorded many times. The gene calls are TRBV19 and TRBJ2-2, with 7 bases lining up with TRBD1. The germline V gene has CDR1 LNHDA and CDR2 SQIVND (reference sequence). Losses at the gene ends were 5 bases for V and 0 bases for J; bases not matched to a gene: 9. CDR3 length: 17 amino acids. Here the CDR3 DNA reads TGTGCCAGTAGTGGGACAGAACGTTACTCGAACACCGGGGAGCTGTTTTTT. Its translation is CASSGTERYSNTGELFF.

This chain connects TRBV9 to TRBJ2-3; D is uncertain. V was clipped by 4 bases and J by 2 bases, with 14 bases between them. Germline V lookup: CDR1 SGDLS, CDR2 YYNGEE. The CDR3 length is 15 residues. The chain's CDR3 is CASSPGHSLTDTQYF. The CDR3 DNA reads as TGTGCCAGCAGCCCAGGCCACAGCCTCACAGATACGCAGTATTTT.

This rearrangement joins TRBV6-1 to TRBJ1-1; D call uncertain. CDR3 size: 13 residues. Looked up from germline, CDR1 is MNHNS and CDR2 is SASEGT. V lost 2 bases and J lost 4, with 8 bases in between. The CDR3: CASSELAGTEAFF. In DNA, the CDR3 is TGTGCCAGCAGTGAACTAGCGGGCACTGAAGCTTTCTTT.

Ten or more counts support this clonotype. V and J are TRBV7-6 and TRBJ2-2; either TRBD1 or TRBD2 may fit D (6 bases each). V was clipped by 3 bases and J by 10 bases, with 15 bases between them. This CDR3 has 14 residues. CDR1 SGHVS and CDR2 FNYEAQ come from the germline V gene. CDR3 DNA sequence: TGTGCCAGCAGCTTCGGAGGGGGGCCGGCGGAGCTGTTTTTT. Protein product: CASSFGGGPAELFF.